This is a list of T cell receptor beta chains from one sample in a study of T cells in tuberculosis. Here immunoSEQ multiplex PCR was the method, and the copy in TCRdb shows in-frame clones only, minus some. The repertoire has about 29,000 clones, over 90% of them found once; the top ten carry less than 5.5%. Sequenced sample: PBMCs. The receptors originated from a donor aged 10-29 years with latent tuberculosis or without tuberculosis infection. Each CDR3 is given with its conserved first and last residue. Each record gives: D gene, clone size, V gene, J gene, CDR3 DNA, CDR3 protein. A D gene is named only where the DNA matches it firmly. Part of the rows lack a size; the others show once, few, many or a class for expanded clones.

>-|-|TRBV20-1|TRBJ2-5
TGCAGTGCTAGAGGGGACTCTCAGTACTTC
CSARGDSQYF
>TRBD2|-|TRBV19|TRBJ2-1
TGTGCCAGTAGTATAGCGACTAGCGGGCCCTACAATGAGCAGTTCTTC
CASSIATSGPYNEQFF
>TRBD1|once|TRBV7-8|TRBJ1-1
TGTGCCAGCAGTCTTACAGGGACAGGGGTGGGGATGAACACTGAAGCTTTCTTT
CASSLTGTGVGMNTEAFF
>TRBD2|-|TRBV9|TRBJ2-3
TGTGCCAGCAGCGTACGAGTAGCGGGGGGGCCTGGAGGGGACGTTGATACGCAGTATTTT
CASSVRVAGGPGGDVDTQYF
>-|-|TRBV6-5|TRBJ1-1
TGTGCCAGCAGCACCGGGAGGGTCACTGAAGCTTTCTTT
CASSTGRVTEAFF
>-|few|TRBV5-1|TRBJ1-4
TGCGCCAGCAGCTTGAGGGCGGTGGCGGGGGCAACTAATGAAAAACTGTTTTTT
CASSLRAVAGATNEKLFF
>TRBD1|-|TRBV4-1|TRBJ1-4
TGCGCCAGCAGCCACTTGGGGACAGGAAAGAATGAAAAACTGTTTTTT
CASSHLGTGKNEKLFF
>-|-|TRBV7-8|TRBJ2-1
TGTGCCAGCAGCCCTGAGGGGGGGAACTACAATGAGCAGTTCTTC
CASSPEGGNYNEQFF
>TRBD2|-|TRBV9|TRBJ2-3
TGTGCCAGCAGCGTTCGGAGCGGGGCTGACACAGATACGCAGTATTTT
CASSVRSGADTDTQYF
>-|-|TRBV19|TRBJ2-1
TGTGCCAGTAGTAAAGAAAGGCTAGCAGATGAGCAGTTCTTC
CASSKERLADEQFF
>TRBD1|-|TRBV5-1|TRBJ2-3
TGCGCCAGCAGTAGGGACAGGGTCGACACAGATACGCAGTATTTT
CASSRDRVDTDTQYF
>-|-|TRBV5-1|TRBJ2-6
TGCGCCAGCAGCTCCTCCCTACCTAAGAGCTCTGGGGCCAACGTCCTGACTTTC
CASSSSLPKSSGANVLTF
>-|-|TRBV10-3|TRBJ2-7
TGTGCCATCAGTGAGTCGACAGGTACCTACGAGCAGTACTTC
CAISESTGTYEQYF
>TRBD1|-|TRBV5-1|TRBJ1-4
TGCGCCAGCAGCTTGATGGGACAGGGAGGAGATGAAAAACTGTTTTTT
CASSLMGQGGDEKLFF
>TRBD2|-|TRBV5-1|TRBJ2-7
TGCGCCAGCAGCTTGAACGGGGGGGCCTACGAGCAGTACTTC
CASSLNGGAYEQYF
>-|-|TRBV7-2|TRBJ1-1
TGTGCCAGCAGCCCCGACCTAAGACTCAACACTGAAGCTTTCTTT
CASSPDLRLNTEAFF
>-|-|TRBV5-4|TRBJ2-1
TGTGCCAGCAGCTTAGCGGAGTACGGAGATGAGCAGTTCTTC
CASSLAEYGDEQFF
>TRBD2|-|TRBV27|TRBJ2-5
TGTGCCAGCAGTTTAGGACACCGGGGGGGAGAGACCCAGTACTTC
CASSLGHRGGETQYF
>TRBD2|-|TRBV2|TRBJ2-1
TGTGCCAGCAGACCAGCGGGGCGAGACAATGAGCAGTTCTTC
CASRPAGRDNEQFF
>-|-|TRBV6-1|TRBJ2-7
TGTGCCAGCAGTTCCGAGTTCAGACAGGCAAGCCGGCAGTACTTC
CASSSEFRQASRQYF